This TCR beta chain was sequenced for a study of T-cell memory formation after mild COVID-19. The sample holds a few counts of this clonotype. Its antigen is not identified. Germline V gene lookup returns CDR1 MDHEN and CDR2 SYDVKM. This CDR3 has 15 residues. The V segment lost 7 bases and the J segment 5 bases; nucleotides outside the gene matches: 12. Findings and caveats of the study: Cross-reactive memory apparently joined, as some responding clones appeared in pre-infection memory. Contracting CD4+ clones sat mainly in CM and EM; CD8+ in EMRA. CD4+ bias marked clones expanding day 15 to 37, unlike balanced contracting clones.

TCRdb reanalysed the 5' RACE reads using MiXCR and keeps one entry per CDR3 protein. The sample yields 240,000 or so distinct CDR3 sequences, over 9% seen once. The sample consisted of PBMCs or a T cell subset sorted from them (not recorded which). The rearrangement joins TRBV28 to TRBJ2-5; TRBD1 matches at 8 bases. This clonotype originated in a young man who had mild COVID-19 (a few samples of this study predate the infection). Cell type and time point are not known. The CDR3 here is CASTEGGTGRETQYF. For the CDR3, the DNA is TGTGCCAGCACCGAGGGCGGGACAGGTCGCGAGACCCAGTACTTC.